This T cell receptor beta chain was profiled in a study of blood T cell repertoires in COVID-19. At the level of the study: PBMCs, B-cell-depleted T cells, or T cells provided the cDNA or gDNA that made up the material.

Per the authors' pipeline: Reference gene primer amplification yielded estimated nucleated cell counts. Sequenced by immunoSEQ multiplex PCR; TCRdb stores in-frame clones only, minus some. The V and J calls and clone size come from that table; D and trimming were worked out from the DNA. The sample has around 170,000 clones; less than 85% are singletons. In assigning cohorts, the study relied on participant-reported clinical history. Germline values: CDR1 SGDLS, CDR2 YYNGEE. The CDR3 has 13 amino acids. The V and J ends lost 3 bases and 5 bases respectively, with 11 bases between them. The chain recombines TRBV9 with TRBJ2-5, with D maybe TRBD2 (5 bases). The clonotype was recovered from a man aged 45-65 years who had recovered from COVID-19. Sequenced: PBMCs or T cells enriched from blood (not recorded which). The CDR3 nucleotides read TGTGCCAGCAGCGGGGAGTTTGAGGAGACCCAGTACTTC. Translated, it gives CASSGEFEETQYF.